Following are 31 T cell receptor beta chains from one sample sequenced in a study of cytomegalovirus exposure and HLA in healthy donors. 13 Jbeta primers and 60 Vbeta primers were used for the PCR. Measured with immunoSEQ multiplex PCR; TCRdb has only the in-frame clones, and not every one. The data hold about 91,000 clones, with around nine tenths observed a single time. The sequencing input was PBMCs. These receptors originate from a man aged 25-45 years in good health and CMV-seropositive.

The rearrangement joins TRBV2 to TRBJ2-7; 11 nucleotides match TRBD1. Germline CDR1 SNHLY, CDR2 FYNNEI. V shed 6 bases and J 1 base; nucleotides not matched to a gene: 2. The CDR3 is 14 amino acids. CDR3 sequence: CASSGTGGSYEQYF. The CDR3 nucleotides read TGTGCCAGCAGCGGGACAGGGGGTTCCTACGAGCAGTACTTC.

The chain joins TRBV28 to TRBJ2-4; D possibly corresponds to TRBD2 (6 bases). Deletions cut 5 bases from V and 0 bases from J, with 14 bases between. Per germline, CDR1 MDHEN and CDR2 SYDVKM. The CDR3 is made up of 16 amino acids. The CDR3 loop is CASSGGGGLAKNIQYF. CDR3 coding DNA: TGTGCCAGCAGTGGGGGAGGTGGGCTAGCCAAAAACATTCAGTACTTC.

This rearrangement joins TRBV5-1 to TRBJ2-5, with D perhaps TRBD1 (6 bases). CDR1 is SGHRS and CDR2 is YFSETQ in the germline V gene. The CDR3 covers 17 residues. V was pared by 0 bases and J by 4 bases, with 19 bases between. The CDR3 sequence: CASSLVYLGQSGETQYF. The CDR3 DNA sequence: TGCGCCAGCAGCTTGGTATACCTCGGACAGTCAGGAGAGACCCAGTACTTC.

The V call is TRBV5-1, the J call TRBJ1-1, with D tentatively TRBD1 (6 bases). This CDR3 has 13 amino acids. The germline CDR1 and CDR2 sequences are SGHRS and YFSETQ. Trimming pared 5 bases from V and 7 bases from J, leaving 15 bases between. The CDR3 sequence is CASRRAWGHEAFF. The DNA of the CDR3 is TGCGCCAGCAGAAGGGCATGGGGGCATGAAGCTTTCTTT.

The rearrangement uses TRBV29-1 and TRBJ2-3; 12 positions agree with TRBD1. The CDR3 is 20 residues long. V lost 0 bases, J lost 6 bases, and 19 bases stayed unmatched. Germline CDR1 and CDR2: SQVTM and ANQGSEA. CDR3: CSVEDSSSAGGQGAKDTQYF. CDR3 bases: TGCAGCGTTGAAGATTCTTCGTCGGCCGGGGGACAGGGGGCAAAGGATACGCAGTATTTT.

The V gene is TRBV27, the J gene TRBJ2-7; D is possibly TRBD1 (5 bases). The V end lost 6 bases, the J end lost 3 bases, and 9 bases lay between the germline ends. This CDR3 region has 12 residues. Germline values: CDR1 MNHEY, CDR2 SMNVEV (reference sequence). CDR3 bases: TGTGCCAGCAGGGGGCGCTTCTACGAGCAGTACTTC. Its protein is CASRGRFYEQYF.

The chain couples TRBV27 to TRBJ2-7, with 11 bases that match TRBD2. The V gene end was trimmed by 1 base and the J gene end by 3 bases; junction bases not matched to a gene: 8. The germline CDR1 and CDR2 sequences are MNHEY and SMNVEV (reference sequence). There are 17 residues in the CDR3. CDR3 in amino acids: CASSLLVAGGPHYEQYF. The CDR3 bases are TGTGCCAGCAGTTTATTGGTAGCGGGAGGGCCACACTACGAGCAGTACTTC.

The CDR3 region has the DNA TGTGCAAGTCGCTTAGCACAGGGAGCACAAGAGACCCAGTACTTC. It translates to CASRLAQGAQETQYF. The chain combines TRBV12-2 with TRBJ2-5; TRBD1 is the table's D call and was not checked against the DNA. TRBV12-2 is shown as a pseudogene. This CDR3 comprises 15 residues.

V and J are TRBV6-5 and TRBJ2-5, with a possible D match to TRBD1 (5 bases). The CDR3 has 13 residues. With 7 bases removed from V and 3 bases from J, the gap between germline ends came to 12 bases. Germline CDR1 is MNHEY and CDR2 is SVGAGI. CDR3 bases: TGTGCCAGCATTGCTACAGGAGAAGAGACCCAGTACTTC. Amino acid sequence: CASIATGEETQYF.

CDR3 protein: CASSLEAGANYEQYF. As DNA, the CDR3 is TGTGCCAGCAGCTTAGAGGCAGGGGCGAACTACGAGCAGTACTTC. This rearrangement joins TRBV7-9 to TRBJ2-7, with a weak D call TRBD1 (6 bases). The CDR3 length is 15 residues. CDR1 SEHNR and CDR2 FQNEAQ come from the germline V gene (reference sequence). V shed 1 base and J shed 3 bases, with 13 bases lying between them.

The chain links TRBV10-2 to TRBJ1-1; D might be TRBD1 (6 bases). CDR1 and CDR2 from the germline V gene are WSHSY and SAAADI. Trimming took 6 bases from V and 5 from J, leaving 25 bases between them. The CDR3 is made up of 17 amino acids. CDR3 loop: CASSLLLRQAASTEAFF. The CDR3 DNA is TGCGCCAGCAGCCTCCTCCTCCGACAGGCAGCGAGTACTGAAGCTTTCTTT.

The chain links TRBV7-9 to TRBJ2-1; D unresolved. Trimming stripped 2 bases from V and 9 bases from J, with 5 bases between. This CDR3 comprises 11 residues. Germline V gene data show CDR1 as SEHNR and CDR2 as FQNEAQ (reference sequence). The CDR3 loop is CASSLRGEQFF. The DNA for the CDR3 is TGTGCCAGCAGCTTACGAGGTGAGCAGTTCTTC.

DNA of the CDR3: TGCGCCAGCAGCCAAGAATTGGGCGGGAGTAGTAGGGCAGATACGCAGTATTTT. Residues: CASSQELGGSSRADTQYF. V usage is TRBV4-1 and J usage is TRBJ2-3, with TRBD2 matching 7 bases. The CDR3 sequence is 18 residues long. CDR1 is MGHRA and CDR2 is YSYEKL in the germline V gene. Losses at the gene ends were 0 bases for V and 4 bases for J; bases not matched to a gene: 13.

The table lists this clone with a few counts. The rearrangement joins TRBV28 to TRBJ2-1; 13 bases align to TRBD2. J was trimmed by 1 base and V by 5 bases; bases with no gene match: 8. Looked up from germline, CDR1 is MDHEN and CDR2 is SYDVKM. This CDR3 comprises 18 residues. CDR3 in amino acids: CASSPQGLAGLSYNEQFF. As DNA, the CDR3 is TGTGCCAGCAGTCCTCAGGGACTAGCGGGACTTTCCTACAATGAGCAGTTCTTC.

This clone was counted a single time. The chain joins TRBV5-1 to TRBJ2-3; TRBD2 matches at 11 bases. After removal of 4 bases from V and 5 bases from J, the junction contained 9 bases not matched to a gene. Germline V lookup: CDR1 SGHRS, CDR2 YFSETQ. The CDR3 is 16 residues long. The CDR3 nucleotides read TGCGCCAGCAGCCCACTAGCGGGAGAGGTGCGAGATACGCAGTATTTT. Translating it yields CASSPLAGEVRDTQYF.

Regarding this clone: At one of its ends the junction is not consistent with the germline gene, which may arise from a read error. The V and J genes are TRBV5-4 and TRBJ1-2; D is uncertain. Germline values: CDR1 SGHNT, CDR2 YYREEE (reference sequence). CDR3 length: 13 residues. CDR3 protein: CASSLEINYGYPF. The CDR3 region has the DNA TGTGCCAGCAGCTTGGAGATCAACTATGGCTACCCCTTC.

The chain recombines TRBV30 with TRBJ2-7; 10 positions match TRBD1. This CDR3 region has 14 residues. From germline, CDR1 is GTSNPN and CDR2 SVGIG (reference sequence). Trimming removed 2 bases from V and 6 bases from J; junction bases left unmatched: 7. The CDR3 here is CAWSKRQGAGEQYF. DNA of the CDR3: TGTGCCTGGAGTAAGAGACAGGGGGCTGGCGAGCAGTACTTC.

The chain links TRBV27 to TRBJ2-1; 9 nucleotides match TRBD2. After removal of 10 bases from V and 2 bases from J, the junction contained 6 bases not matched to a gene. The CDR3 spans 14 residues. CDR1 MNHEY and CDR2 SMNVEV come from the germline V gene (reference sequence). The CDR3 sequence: CANSCGRAYNEQFF. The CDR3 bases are TGTGCCAACAGCTGCGGGAGGGCCTACAATGAGCAGTTCTTC.

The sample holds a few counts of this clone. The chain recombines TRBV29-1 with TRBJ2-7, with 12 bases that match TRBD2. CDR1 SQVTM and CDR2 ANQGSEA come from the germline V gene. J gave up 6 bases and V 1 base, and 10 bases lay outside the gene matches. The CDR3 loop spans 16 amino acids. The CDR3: CSVEGGSSGRAIEQYF. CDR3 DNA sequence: TGCAGCGTTGAAGGGGGGTCTAGCGGGAGGGCTATCGAGCAGTACTTC.

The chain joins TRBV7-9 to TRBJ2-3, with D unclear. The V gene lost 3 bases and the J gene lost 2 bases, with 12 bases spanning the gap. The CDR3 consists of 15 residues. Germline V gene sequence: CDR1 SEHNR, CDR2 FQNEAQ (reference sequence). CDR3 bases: TGTGCCAGCAGCTTTTTAGGCGGAAACACAGATACGCAGTATTTT. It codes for CASSFLGGNTDTQYF.

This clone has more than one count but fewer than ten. CDR3 DNA: TGTGCCAGCAGCCTCTCGGGGCAAGAGACCCAGTACTTC. This sequence encodes CASSLSGQETQYF. The V call is TRBV11-2, the J call TRBJ2-5; the D gene is possibly TRBD2 (5 bases). The CDR3 consists of 13 residues. Germline CDR1 and CDR2: SGHAT and FQNNGV. Trimming removed 5 bases from V and 2 bases from J, with 9 bases in between.

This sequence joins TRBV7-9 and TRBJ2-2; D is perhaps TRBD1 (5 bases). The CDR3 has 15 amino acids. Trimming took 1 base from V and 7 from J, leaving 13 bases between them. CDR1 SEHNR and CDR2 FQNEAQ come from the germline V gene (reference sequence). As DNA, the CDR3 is TGTGCCAGCAGCTTAGAGGCAGGGTCCGGCGGGGAGCTGTTTTTT. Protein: CASSLEAGSGGELFF.

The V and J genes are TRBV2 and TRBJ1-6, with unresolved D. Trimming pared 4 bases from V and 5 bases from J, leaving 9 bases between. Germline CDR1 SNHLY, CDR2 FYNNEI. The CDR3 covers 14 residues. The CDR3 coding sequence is TGTGCCAGCAGTGCAAGGCGGAATAATTCACCCCTCCACTTT. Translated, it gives CASSARRNNSPLHF.

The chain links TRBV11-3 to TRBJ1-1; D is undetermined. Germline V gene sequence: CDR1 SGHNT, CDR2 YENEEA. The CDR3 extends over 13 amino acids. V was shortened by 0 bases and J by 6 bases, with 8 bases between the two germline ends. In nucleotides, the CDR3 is TGTGCCAGCAGCTTAGATCAGGATTCTGAAGCTTTCTTT. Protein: CASSLDQDSEAFF.

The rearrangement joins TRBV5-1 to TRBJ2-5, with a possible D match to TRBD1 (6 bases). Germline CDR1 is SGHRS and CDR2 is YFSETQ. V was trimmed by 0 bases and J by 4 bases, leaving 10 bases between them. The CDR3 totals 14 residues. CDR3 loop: CASSLEWGRETQYF. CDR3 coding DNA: TGCGCCAGCAGCTTGGAATGGGGGCGAGAGACCCAGTACTTC. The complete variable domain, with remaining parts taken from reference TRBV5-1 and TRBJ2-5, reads KAGVTQTPRYLIKTRGQQVTLSCSPISGHRSVSWYQQTPGQGLQFLFEYFSETQRNKGNFPGRFSGRQFSNSRSEMNVSTLELGDSALYLCASSLEWGRETQYFGPGTRLLVL.

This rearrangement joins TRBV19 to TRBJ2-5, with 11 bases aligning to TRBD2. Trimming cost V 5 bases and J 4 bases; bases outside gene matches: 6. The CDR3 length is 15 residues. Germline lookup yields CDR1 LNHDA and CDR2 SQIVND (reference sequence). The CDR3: CASSVGSGRGETQYF. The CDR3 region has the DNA TGTGCCAGTAGTGTGGGTAGCGGGAGGGGAGAGACCCAGTACTTC.

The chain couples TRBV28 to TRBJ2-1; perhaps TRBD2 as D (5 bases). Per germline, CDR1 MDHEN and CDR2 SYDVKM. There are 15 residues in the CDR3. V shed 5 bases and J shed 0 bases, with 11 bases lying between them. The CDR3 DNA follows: TGTGCCAGCAGTGACTACTCCCGCTCCTACAATGAGCAGTTCTTC. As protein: CASSDYSRSYNEQFF.

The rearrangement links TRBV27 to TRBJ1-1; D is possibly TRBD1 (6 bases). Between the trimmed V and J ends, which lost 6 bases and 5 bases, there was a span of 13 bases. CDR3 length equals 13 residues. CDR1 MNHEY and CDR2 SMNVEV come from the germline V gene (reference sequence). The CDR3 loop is CASSLRGGTEAFF. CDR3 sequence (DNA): TGTGCCAGCAGCCTCAGGGGCGGGACTGAAGCTTTCTTT.

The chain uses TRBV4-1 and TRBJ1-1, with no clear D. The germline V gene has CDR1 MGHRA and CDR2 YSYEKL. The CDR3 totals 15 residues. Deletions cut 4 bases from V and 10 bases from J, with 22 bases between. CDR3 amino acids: CASSRGAARRGGAFF. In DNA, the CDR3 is TGCGCCAGCAGCCGAGGTGCGGCTCGTCGCGGTGGAGCTTTCTTT.

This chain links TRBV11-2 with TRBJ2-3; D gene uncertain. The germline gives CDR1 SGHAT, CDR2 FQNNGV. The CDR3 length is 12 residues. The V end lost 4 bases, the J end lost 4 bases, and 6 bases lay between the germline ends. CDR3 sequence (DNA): TGTGCCAGCAGCTCCTATGCAGATACGCAGTATTTT. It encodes CASSSYADTQYF.

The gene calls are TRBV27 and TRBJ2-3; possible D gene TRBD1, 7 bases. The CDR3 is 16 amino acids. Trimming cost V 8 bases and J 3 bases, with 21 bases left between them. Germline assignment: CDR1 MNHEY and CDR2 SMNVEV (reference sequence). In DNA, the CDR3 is TGTGCCAGCTGGTTTAGCGGACAGGTTGTTACAGATACGCAGTATTTT. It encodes CASWFSGQVVTDTQYF.